This T cell receptor (beta chain) was identified during a study of blood T cells in healthy people across ages. The use of a sample-barcoded 5' primer and a J-beta primer mix characterized a second PCR of roughly 6 to 12 cycles. TCRdb recomputed calls from the 5' RACE reads with MiXCR, one row per CDR3 protein. The repertoire holds some 710,000 distinct CDR3 sequences, with 35% to 50% as singletons. Isolating PBMCs gave at least 6 million of these cells per sample. V was pared by 1 base and J by 3 bases, with 12 bases between. Germline CDR1 reads LGHNA; CDR2 reads YNFKEQ. There are 16 residues in the CDR3.

This TCR came from a man older than 75 in good health. The sample taken for sequencing was blood. The chain combines TRBV4-2 with TRBJ2-2, with D perhaps matching TRBD1 (5 bases). The CDR3 protein is CASSQGQGYDTGELFF. CDR3 coding DNA: TGTGCCAGCAGCCAAGGTCAGGGCTACGACACCGGGGAGCTGTTTTTT.